The T cell receptor beta chain under discussion was sequenced for a study of T-cell reconstitution after alpha-beta-depleted transplantation in children. In regard to this clonotype: Its antigen is unknown. One junction end disagrees with the germline gene, perhaps due to a read error.

Preparing the TCRbeta library involved the use of unique molecular identifiers. TCRdb re-derived calls from the PCR reads in MiXCR, one entry per CDR3 protein. This sample has roughly 280,000 distinct CDR3 sequences; under 14% occur once, and the top ten carry 20% to 30%. Germline CDR1 and CDR2: SNHLY and FYNNEI. The CDR3 is made up of 8 amino acids. Study-wide findings and caveats: Surviving recipient T cells and intrathymic progenitors accounted for some patients' high TCRbeta diversity at day 60. After one year, T-cell counts and TCRbeta diversity mostly came from new T cells. Reportedly, only several hundred clones from non-depleted graft cells drove alpha-beta T-cell counts at about two months.

The sequence derives from a male patient aged 2-15 years who had a stem cell transplant for chronic granulomatous disease, so the T cells may come from the graft donor. This sequence joins TRBV2 and TRBJ1-1; TRBD1 might be the D (5 bases). Sequenced material: peripheral blood, taken 180 days after TCRalphabeta/CD19-depleted stem cell transplant. CDR3 bases: TGTGCCAGCGGACAATCGCTCTTT. The encoded protein is CASGQSLF.